This T cell receptor (beta chain) stems from a study of blood T cell repertoires in COVID-19. About the research overall: T cells, B-cell-depleted T cells, or PBMCs provided the cDNA or gDNA that served as material.

Germline V gene sequence: CDR1 SGHRS, CDR2 YFSETQ. After removal of 4 bases from V and 7 bases from J, the junction contained 7 bases not matched to a gene. This CDR3 has 14 residues. Data came from immunoSEQ multiplex PCR; TCRdb stores just in-frame clones and leaves some out. In the table there are 400,000 to 450,000 clones, roughly 89% of which are singletons. This chain connects TRBV5-1 to TRBJ2-7; 11 nucleotides align to TRBD1. The clonotype was recovered from a woman in her twenties or thirties with active or convalescent COVID-19. The sequencing input was peripheral blood. The CDR3 protein is CASSLGQGAREQYF. The CDR3 DNA sequence: TGCGCCAGCAGCCTCGGACAGGGGGCGAGGGAGCAGTACTTC.